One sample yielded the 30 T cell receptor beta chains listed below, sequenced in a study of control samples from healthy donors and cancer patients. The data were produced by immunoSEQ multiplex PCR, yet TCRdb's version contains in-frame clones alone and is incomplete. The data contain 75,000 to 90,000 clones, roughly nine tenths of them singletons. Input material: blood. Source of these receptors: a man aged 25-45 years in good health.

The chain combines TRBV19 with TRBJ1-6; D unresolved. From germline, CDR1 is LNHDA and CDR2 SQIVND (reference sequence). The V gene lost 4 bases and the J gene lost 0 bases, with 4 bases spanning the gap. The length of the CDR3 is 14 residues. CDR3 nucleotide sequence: TGTGCCAGTAGTAGCAGCTCCTATAATTCACCCCTCCACTTT. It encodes CASSSSSYNSPLHF.

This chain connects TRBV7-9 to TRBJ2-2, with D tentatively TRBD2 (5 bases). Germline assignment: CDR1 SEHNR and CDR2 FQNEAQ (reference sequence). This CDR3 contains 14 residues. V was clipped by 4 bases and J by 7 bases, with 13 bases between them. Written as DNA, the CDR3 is TGTGCCAGCAGCTCGACTAATTCGGGCGGGGAGCTGTTTTTT. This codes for CASSSTNSGGELFF.

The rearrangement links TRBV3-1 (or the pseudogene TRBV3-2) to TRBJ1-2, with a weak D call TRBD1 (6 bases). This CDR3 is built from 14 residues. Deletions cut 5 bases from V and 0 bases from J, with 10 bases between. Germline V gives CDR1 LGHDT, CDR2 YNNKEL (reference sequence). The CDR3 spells CASSAHRANYGYTF. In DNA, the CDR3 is TGTGCCAGCAGCGCTCACAGGGCTAACTATGGCTACACCTTC.

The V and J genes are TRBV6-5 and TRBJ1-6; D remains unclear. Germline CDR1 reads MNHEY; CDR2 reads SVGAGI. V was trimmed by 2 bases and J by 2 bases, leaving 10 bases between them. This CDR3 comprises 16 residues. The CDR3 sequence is CASSYKAITYNSPLHF. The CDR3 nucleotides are TGTGCCAGCAGTTACAAAGCTATCACCTATAATTCACCCCTCCACTTT.

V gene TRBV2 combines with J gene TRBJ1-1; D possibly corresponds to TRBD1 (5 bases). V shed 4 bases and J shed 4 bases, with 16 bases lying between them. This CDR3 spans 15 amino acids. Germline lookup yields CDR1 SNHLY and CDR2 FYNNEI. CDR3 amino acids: CASSADRGGGTEAFF. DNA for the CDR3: TGTGCCAGCAGTGCTGACCGCGGCGGGGGCACTGAAGCTTTCTTT.

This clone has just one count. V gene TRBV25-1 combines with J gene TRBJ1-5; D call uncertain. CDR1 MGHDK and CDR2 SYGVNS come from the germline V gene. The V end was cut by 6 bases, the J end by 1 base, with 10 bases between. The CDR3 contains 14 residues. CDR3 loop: CASSGRGSNQPQHF. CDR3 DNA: TGTGCCAGCAGCGGACGGGGAAGCAATCAGCCCCAGCATTTT.

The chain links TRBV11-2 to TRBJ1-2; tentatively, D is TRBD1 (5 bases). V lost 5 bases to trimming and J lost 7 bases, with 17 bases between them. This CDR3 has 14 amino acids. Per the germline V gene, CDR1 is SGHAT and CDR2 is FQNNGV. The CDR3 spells CASSLDRDLSGYTF. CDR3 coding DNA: TGTGCCAGCAGCCTGGATAGGGACTTGTCTGGCTACACCTTC.

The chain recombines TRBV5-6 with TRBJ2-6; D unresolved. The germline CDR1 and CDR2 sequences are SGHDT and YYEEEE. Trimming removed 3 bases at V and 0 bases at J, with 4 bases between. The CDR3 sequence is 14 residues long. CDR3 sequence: CASSSISGANVLTF. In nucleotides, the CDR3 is TGTGCCAGCAGCTCCATCTCTGGGGCCAACGTCCTGACTTTC.

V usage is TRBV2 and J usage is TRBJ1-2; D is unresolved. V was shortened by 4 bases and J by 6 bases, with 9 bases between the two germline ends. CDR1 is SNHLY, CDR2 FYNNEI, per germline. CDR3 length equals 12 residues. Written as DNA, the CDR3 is TGTGCCAGCAGTGCCAGGCGCGATGGCTACACCTTC. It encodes CASSARRDGYTF.

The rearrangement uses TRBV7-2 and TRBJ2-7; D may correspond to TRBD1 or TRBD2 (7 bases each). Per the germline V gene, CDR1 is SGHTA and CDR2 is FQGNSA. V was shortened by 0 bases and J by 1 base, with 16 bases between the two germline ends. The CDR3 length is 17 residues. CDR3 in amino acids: CASSLAGGGGVSYEQYF. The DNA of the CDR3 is TGTGCCAGCAGCTTAGCGGGGGGAGGGGGCGTTTCCTACGAGCAGTACTTC. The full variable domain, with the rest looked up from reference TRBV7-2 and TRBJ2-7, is GAGVSQSPSNKVTEKGKDVELRCDPISGHTALYWYRQSLGQGLEFLIYFQGNSAPDKSGLPSDRFSAERTGGSVSTLTIQRTQQEDSAVYLCASSLAGGGGVSYEQYFGPGTRLTVT.

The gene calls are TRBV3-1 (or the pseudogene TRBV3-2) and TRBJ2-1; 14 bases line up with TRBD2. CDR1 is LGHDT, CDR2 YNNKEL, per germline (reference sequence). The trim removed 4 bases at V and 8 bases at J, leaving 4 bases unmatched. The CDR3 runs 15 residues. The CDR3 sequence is CASSPGTSGGHEQFF. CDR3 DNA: TGTGCCAGCAGCCCGGGGACTAGCGGGGGCCATGAGCAGTTCTTC.

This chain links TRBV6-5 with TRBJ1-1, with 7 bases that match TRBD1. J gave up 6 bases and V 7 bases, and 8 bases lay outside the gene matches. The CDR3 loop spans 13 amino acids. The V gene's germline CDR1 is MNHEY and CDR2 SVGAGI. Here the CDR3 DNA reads TGTGCCAGCACTCCAGGGGGGGAGCCTGAAGCTTTCTTT. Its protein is CASTPGGEPEAFF.

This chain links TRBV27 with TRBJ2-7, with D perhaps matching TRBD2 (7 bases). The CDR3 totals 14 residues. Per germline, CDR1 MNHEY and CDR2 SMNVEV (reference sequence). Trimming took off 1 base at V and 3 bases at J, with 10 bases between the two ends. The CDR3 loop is CASSLWGGGYEQYF. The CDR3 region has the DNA TGTGCCAGCAGTTTATGGGGAGGGGGCTACGAGCAGTACTTC.

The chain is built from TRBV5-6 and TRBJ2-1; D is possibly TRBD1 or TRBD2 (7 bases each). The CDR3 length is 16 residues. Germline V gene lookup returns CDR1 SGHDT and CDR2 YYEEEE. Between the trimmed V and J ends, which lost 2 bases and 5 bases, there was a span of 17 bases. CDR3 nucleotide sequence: TGTGCCAGCAGCTTTTACAGGGGAGGGAGTGACAATGAGCAGTTCTTC. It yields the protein CASSFYRGGSDNEQFF.

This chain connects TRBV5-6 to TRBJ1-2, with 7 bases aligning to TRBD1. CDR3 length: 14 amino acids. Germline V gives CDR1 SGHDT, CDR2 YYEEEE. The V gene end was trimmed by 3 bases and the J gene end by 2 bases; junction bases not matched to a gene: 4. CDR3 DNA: TGTGCCAGCAGCTCCAGGGGGGTCAACTATGGCTACACCTTC. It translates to CASSSRGVNYGYTF. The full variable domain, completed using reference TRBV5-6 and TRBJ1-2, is DAGVTQSPTHLIKTRGQQVTLRCSPKSGHDTVSWYQQALGQGPQFIFQYYEEEERQRGNFPDRFSGHQFPNYSSELNVNALLLGDSALYLCASSSRGVNYGYTFGSGTRLTVV.

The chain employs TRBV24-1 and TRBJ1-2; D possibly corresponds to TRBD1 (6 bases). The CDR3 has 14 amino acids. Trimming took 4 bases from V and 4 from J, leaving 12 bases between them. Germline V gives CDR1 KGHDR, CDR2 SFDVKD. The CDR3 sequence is CATSEGQRTYGYTF. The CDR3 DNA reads TGTGCCACCAGTGAGGGACAAAGGACCTATGGCTACACCTTC.

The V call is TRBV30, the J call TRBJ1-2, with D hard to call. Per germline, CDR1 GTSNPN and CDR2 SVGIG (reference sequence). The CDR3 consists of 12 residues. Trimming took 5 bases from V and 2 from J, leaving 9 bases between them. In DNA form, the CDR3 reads TGTGCCTGGTCAGACAAGAACTATGGCTACACCTTC. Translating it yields CAWSDKNYGYTF.

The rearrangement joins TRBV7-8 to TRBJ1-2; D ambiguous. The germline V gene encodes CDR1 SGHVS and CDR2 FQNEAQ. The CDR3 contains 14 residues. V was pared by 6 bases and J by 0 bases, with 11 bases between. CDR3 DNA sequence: TGTGCCAGCAGTCCGGTAGTAGCTAACTATGGCTACACCTTC. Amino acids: CASSPVVANYGYTF. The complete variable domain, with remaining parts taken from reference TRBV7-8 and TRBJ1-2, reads GAGVSQSPRYKVAKRGQDVALRCDPISGHVSLFWYQQALGQGPEFLTYFQNEAQLDKSGLPSDRFFAERPEGSVSTLKIQRTQQEDSAVYLCASSPVVANYGYTFGSGTRLTVV.

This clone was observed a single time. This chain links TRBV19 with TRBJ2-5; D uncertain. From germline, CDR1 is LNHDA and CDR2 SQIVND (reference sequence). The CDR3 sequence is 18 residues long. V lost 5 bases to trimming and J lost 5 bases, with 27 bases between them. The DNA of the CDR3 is TGTGCCAGTAGTGACCTTAGCAAGGGTAAATTCGTCGGGGAGACCCAGTACTTC. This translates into CASSDLSKGKFVGETQYF.

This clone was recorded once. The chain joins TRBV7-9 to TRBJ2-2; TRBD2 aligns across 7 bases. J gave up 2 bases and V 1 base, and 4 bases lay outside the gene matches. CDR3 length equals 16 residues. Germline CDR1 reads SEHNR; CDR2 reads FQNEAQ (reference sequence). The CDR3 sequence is CASSLVGGPNTGELFF. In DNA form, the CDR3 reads TGTGCCAGCAGCTTAGTGGGAGGGCCCAACACCGGGGAGCTGTTTTTT.

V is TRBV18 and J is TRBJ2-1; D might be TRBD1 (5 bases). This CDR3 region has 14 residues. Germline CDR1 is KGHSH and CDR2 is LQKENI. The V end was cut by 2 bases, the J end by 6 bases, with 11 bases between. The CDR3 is CASSPGQGRNEQFF. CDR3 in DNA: TGTGCCAGCTCACCAGGGCAGGGCCGCAATGAGCAGTTCTTC.

CDR3 sequence (DNA): TGTGCCAGCACCTCGCCCGGACTCCTGACGCCTGAAGCTTTCTTT. This sequence encodes CASTSPGLLTPEAFF. The gene calls are TRBV11-2 and TRBJ1-1; D unresolved. Germline CDR1 and CDR2: SGHAT and FQNNGV. Trimming took off 7 bases at V and 6 bases at J, with 21 bases between the two ends. CDR3 length: 15 amino acids.

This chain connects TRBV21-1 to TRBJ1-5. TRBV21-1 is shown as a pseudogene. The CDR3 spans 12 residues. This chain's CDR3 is CATRNSNQPQHF. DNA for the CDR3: TGTGCCACACGGAATAGCAATCAGCCCCAGCATTTT.

The CDR3 here is CASSIDTGFGNYGYTF. CDR3 coding DNA: TGTGCCAGTAGTATAGATACGGGGTTTGGTAACTATGGCTACACCTTC. V is TRBV19 and J is TRBJ1-2; D gene ambiguous. CDR3 size: 16 residues. The V gene lost 0 bases and the J gene lost 1 base, with 12 bases spanning the gap. Germline V gene sequence: CDR1 LNHDA, CDR2 SQIVND (reference sequence).

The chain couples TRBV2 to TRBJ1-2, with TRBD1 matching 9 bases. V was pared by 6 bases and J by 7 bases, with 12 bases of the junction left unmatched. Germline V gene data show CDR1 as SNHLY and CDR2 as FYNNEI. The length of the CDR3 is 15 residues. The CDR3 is CASRVQDRGKSGYTF. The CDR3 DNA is TGTGCCAGCAGGGTTCAGGACAGGGGTAAAAGTGGCTACACCTTC.

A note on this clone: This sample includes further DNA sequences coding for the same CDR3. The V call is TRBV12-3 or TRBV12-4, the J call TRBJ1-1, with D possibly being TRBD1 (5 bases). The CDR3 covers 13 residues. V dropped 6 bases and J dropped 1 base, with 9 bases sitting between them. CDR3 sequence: CASSVQGNTEAFF. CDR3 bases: TGTGCCAGCAGCGTTCAGGGGAACACTGAAGCTTTCTTT.

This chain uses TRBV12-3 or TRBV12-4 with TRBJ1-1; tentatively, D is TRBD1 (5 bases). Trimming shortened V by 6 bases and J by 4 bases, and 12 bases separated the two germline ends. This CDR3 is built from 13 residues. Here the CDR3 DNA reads TGTGCCAGCAGCCCTAGGGGATCCACTGAAGCTTTCTTT. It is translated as CASSPRGSTEAFF.

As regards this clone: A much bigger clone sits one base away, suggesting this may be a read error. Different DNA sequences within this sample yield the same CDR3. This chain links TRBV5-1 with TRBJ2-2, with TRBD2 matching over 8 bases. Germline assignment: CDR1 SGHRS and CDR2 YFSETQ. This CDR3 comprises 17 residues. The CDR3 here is CARSRNAAGGYTGELFF. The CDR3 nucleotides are TGCGCCCGCAGTAGGAACGCGGCGGGGGGTTACACCGGGGAGCTGTTTTTT.

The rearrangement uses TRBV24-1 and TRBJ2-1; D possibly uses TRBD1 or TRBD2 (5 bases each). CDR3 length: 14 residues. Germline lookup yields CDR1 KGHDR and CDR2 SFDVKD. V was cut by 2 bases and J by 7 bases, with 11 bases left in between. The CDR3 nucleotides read TGTGCCACCAGTGATTCGGGACCGTGGAATGAGCAGTTCTTC. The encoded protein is CATSDSGPWNEQFF.

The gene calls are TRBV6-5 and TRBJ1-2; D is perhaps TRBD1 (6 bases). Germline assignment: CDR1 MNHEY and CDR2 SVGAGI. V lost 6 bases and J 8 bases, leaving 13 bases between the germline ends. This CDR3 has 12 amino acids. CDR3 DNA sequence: TGTGCCAGCAGGGCACAGGGTGGAGGCTACACCTTC. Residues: CASRAQGGGYTF.